These T cell receptor beta chains were read from a single sample in a study of blood T cell repertoires in COVID-19. Data came from immunoSEQ multiplex PCR; TCRdb stores just in-frame clones and leaves some out. Of some 72,000 clones in the sample, 70% to 90% were seen once. The specimen was peripheral blood. The receptor source for this set is a man aged 50-60 years with active COVID-19. The CDR3 runs from the conserved cysteine through the conserved F or W. A D gene is named only where the DNA matches it firmly. The listing skips clone size in some rows; elsewhere it reads once, few, many or a size class.

j_call v_call cdr3_length d_call clone_size cdr3_aa cdr3_nt
TRBJ2-2 TRBV5-6 14 . once CASSLAQNTGELFF TGTGCCAGCAGCTTGGCACAGAACACCGGGGAGCTGTTTTTT
TRBJ2-7 TRBV3-1/TRBV3-2 13 . . CASSQDSRSEQYF TGTGCCAGCAGCCAAGATTCGCGGAGCGAGCAGTACTTC
TRBJ1-4 TRBV19 15 . . CASSSDRATNEKLFF TGTGCCAGTAGTTCAGACAGAGCAACTAATGAAAAACTGTTTTTT
TRBJ1-1 TRBV5-5 14 . . CASSNRDANTEAFF TGTGCCAGCAGCAACAGGGACGCGAACACTGAAGCTTTCTTT
TRBJ2-1 TRBV4-1 21 TRBD2 . CASSGGYRQALAGASYNEQFF TGCGCCAGCAGCGGGGGGTATAGGCAGGCTTTAGCGGGTGCTTCCTACAATGAGCAGTTCTTC
TRBJ2-2 TRBV9 15 TRBD1 . CASSVQGTGTGELFF TGTGCCAGCAGCGTCCAAGGGACAGGCACCGGGGAGCTGTTTTTT
TRBJ2-3 TRBV28 18 TRBD2 . CASSPVPGLAGVRDTQYF TGTGCCAGCAGCCCCGTTCCGGGACTAGCGGGAGTTCGGGATACGCAGTATTTT
TRBJ1-2 TRBV7-9 12 . . CASSLALYGYTF TGTGCCAGCAGCTTAGCTCTTTATGGCTACACCTTC
TRBJ2-5 TRBV3-1/TRBV3-2 14 . . CASSQFLGKETQYF TGTGCCAGCAGCCAATTCCTAGGTAAAGAGACCCAGTACTTC
TRBJ1-2 TRBV29-1 11 TRBD1 . CSVETGAGYTF TGCAGCGTTGAGACAGGGGCTGGCTACACCTTC
TRBJ2-5 TRBV10-2 15 TRBD2 . CASTVGLAEQETQYF TGCGCCAGCACTGTAGGACTAGCAGAACAAGAGACCCAGTACTTC
TRBJ2-5 TRBV19 15 TRBD2 . CASSSGRGIQETQYF TGTGCCAGTAGTAGCGGGAGGGGAATCCAAGAGACCCAGTACTTC
TRBJ2-5 TRBV19 15 . . CASSIAGVLQETQYF TGTGCCAGTAGTATAGCCGGAGTACTCCAAGAGACCCAGTACTTC
TRBJ1-3 TRBV5-1 18 . few CASSPGTIPFASGNTIYF TGCGCCAGCAGCCCTGGGACAATCCCCTTTGCCTCAGGAAACACCATATATTTT
TRBJ1-3 TRBV18 17 . . CASSPLMEVVAGNTIYF TGTGCCAGCTCACCTTTGATGGAGGTTGTAGCTGGAAACACCATATATTTT
TRBJ2-6 TRBV2 16 . . CASSGTASSGANVLTF TGTGCCAGCAGTGGGACAGCTTCCTCTGGGGCCAACGTCCTGACTTTC
TRBJ2-6 TRBV5-1 16 . once CASSLGTDSGANVLTF TGCGCCAGCAGCCTAGGGACTGACTCTGGGGCCAACGTCCTGACTTTC
TRBJ1-5 TRBV19 15 . . CASSIASQGGQPQHF TGTGCCAGTAGTATAGCATCCCAGGGAGGTCAGCCCCAGCATTTT
TRBJ2-6 TRBV3-1/TRBV3-2 16 TRBD1 . CASSHTGGPGANVLTF TGTGCCAGCAGCCACACAGGGGGCCCTGGGGCCAACGTCCTGACTTTC
TRBJ2-7 TRBV19 16 TRBD1 . CASSRQGTGASYEQYF TGTGCCAGTAGTCGCCAGGGCACAGGGGCCTCCTACGAGCAGTACTTC
TRBJ2-1 TRBV11-3 14 TRBD2 . CASSFSGVNNEQFF TGTGCCAGCAGCTTCAGCGGGGTTAACAATGAGCAGTTCTTC
TRBJ2-7 TRBV24-1 12 . . CATSEYAGEQYF TGTGCCACCAGTGAATACGCGGGCGAGCAGTACTTC